This TCR beta chain comes out of a study of monozygotic twins with inflammatory bowel disease. Study-wide points: Clonotypes shared with others were fewer in IBD patients than in healthy twins, especially with disease activity.

The CDR3 extends over 16 amino acids. Looked up from germline, CDR1 is SGHDT and CDR2 is YYEEEE. Making each TCR library took 3,000 to 4,500 ng of total RNA. TCRalpha and TCRbeta cDNA went through nested PCRs of roughly 17 and 9 cycles, two in total. Following a re-call of the 5' RACE reads, TCRdb has one entry per CDR3 protein and lacks DNA. This listing includes about 210,000 distinct CDR3 sequences. As for this clonotype: Its antigen is unidentified.

V gene TRBV5-6 combines with J gene TRBJ1-6. This TCR derives from a human donor with ulcerative colitis or Crohn's disease, or a healthy co-twin of an affected twin (not recorded which). Material: blood. CDR3 protein: CASSLVRAAPDSPLHF.